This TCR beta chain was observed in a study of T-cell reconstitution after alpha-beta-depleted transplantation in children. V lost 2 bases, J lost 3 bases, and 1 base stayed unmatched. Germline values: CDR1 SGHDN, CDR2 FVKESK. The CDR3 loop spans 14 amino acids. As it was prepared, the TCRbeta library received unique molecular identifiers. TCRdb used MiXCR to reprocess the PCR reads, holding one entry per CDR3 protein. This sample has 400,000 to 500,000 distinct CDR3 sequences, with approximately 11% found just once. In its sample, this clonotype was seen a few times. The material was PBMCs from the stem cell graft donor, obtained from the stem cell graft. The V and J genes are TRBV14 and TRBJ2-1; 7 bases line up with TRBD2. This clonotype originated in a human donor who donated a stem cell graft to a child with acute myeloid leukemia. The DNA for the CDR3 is TGTGCCAGCAGCCAATCTAGCGGCTACAATGAGCAGTTCTTC. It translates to CASSQSSGYNEQFF.